The rows below give T cell receptor beta chains drawn from one sample of a study of shared clonotypes between healthy human individuals. Assay: immunoSEQ multiplex PCR; the TCRdb copy retains only in-frame clones and omits some. The table has about 2.4 million clones, over 85% seen once. The sample was naive CD4+ T cells from PBMCs. Receptors were obtained from a man younger than 35 in good health. Some clones in this sample may be carry-over from other donors' samples. CDR3s include the opening cysteine and the closing phenylalanine or tryptophan. A D gene is named only where the DNA matches it firmly. Size is omitted from some rows. Given values are once, few, many or a class for expanded clones.

TRBV11-2,TRBJ2-3,.,.,TGTGCCAGCCGACGGGCTAGCACAGATACGCAGTATTTT,CASRRASTDTQYF
TRBV5-4,TRBJ1-1,.,TRBD1,TGTGCCAGCAGCTTGAAGGGGGCTGAGGGAGCTTTCTTT,CASSLKGAEGAFF
TRBV28,TRBJ1-3,once,.,TGTGCCAGCAGTTTAATGGGGGGCTTCTCTGGAAACACCATATATTTT,CASSLMGGFSGNTIYF
TRBV11-2,TRBJ1-1,.,.,TGTGCCAGCAGCTTAGTGACGACCCGGGGCACTGAAGCTTTCTTT,CASSLVTTRGTEAFF
TRBV18,TRBJ1-1,.,.,TGTGCCAGCTCACCACCGAGCCAGGGATCGAACACTGAAGCTTTCTTT,CASSPPSQGSNTEAFF
TRBV5-1,TRBJ2-1,.,.,TGCGCCAGCAGCTTGGGGAGGGCTTCTTACAATGAGCAGTTCTTC,CASSLGRASYNEQFF
TRBV28,TRBJ2-7,.,TRBD1,TGTGCCAGCAGTTCGCAGGTTTATATCGGACAGGGGGAACCCTACGAGCAGTACTTC,CASSSQVYIGQGEPYEQYF
TRBV6-5,TRBJ2-3,.,.,TGTGCCAGCAGGGTAACAGGTAGCACAGATACGCAGTATTTT,CASRVTGSTDTQYF
TRBV2,TRBJ1-4,.,.,TGTGCCAGCAGTGAATGGGGGGGAACGGCAACTAATGAAAAACTGTTTTTT,CASSEWGGTATNEKLFF
TRBV5-1,TRBJ2-3,.,TRBD2,TGCGCCAGCACTAGCGGGAGGGCCGCAGATACGCAGTATTTT,CASTSGRAADTQYF
TRBV7-3,TRBJ2-3,.,TRBD2,TGTGCCAGCAGCGAATATCCGGGACTAGCGGATAGGGATACGCAGTATTTT,CASSEYPGLADRDTQYF
TRBV6-4,TRBJ2-3,.,TRBD2,TGTGCCAGCAGCGCGCAACCGGGGGGGGCAGATACGCAGTATTTT,CASSAQPGGADTQYF
TRBV28,TRBJ2-7,few,.,TGTGCCAGCAGGCACCCCGGGGGCGAGCAGTACTTC,CASRHPGGEQYF
TRBV6-5,TRBJ2-1,.,TRBD2,TGTGCCAGCAGTTGGGAGGGAGGGTACAATGAGCAGTTCTTC,CASSWEGGYNEQFF
TRBV9,TRBJ2-3,once,TRBD1,TGTGCCAGCAGCAGGCCAGGGGGCGAGTCCACAGATACGCAGTATTTT,CASSRPGGESTDTQYF
TRBV6-1,TRBJ2-7,.,.,TGTGCCAGCAGTGACCCCGAACAACACTCCTACGAGCAGTACTTC,CASSDPEQHSYEQYF
TRBV10-3,TRBJ2-7,.,.,TGTGCCATCAGTGAGTCGTCAGGGGGGTCCCCCTACGAGCAGTACTTC,CAISESSGGSPYEQYF
TRBV7-3,TRBJ2-7,.,TRBD1,TGTGCCAGCAGCTTAATGCTAAGGGTACAGGGGACCTACGAGCAGTACTTC,CASSLMLRVQGTYEQYF
TRBV7-9,TRBJ2-1,.,.,TGTGCCAGCAGTGTAGCGCGGGGAAGCTCCTACAATGAGCAGTTCTTC,CASSVARGSSYNEQFF
TRBV15,TRBJ2-3,.,.,TGTGCCACCAGCAGAGATGAACCAGACGGAACTAGCACAGATACGCAGTATTTT,CATSRDEPDGTSTDTQYF
TRBV4-2,TRBJ2-3,once,.,TGTGCCAGCAGCCAAGAAAAGGGGATGGGGGATACGCAGTATTTT,CASSQEKGMGDTQYF
TRBV19,TRBJ1-4,.,.,TGTGCCAGTAGCCAACGGACACTTCCCTGGGCAACTAATGAAAAACTGTTTTTT,CASSQRTLPWATNEKLFF
TRBV6-1,TRBJ1-2,.,TRBD1,TGTGCCAGCAGAGGCCGAGACAGGGCGAACTATGGCTACACCTTC,CASRGRDRANYGYTF
TRBV5-4,TRBJ1-6,.,.,TGTGCCAGCAGTGAGTTGAATTCACCCCTCCACTTT,CASSELNSPLHF
TRBV4-3,TRBJ2-7,once,.,TGCGCCAGCAGCCGACAACAGGGAAGTACCTACGAGCAGTACTTC,CASSRQQGSTYEQYF
TRBV28,TRBJ1-1,.,TRBD1,TGTGCCAGCATCCCCAGGGGGCATGGGAACACTGAAGCTTTCTTT,CASIPRGHGNTEAFF
TRBV7-3,TRBJ2-3,.,TRBD2,TGTGCCAGCAGCTTACGGGGACTAGCAGGGGATACGCAGTATTTT,CASSLRGLAGDTQYF
TRBV5-1,TRBJ2-2,.,TRBD2,TGCGCCAGCAGCTTGCAGTTGGCTAGCGGGGGTAACACCGGGGAGCTGTTTTTT,CASSLQLASGGNTGELFF
TRBV18,TRBJ1-3,.,.,TGTGCCAGCTCTCCGGCAGGGTCTGGAAACACCATATATTTT,CASSPAGSGNTIYF
TRBV28,TRBJ2-7,.,TRBD1,TGTGCCAGCAGTTTCCCCGGACAGGGTTCGGCGGTCACGTACACCTACGAGCAGTACTTC,CASSFPGQGSAVTYTYEQYF
TRBV10-3,TRBJ2-7,.,.,TGTGCCATCAGTCTCATAGGCAGCTCCTACGAGCAGTACTTC,CAISLIGSSYEQYF
TRBV7-9,TRBJ1-3,.,.,TGTGCCAGCAGCCGGTCGGTGGGAAACACCATATATTTT,CASSRSVGNTIYF
TRBV28,TRBJ2-5,.,TRBD2,TGTGCCAGCAGTTTATTGGGGACTAGCGGGAGAAAAGAGACCCAGTACTTC,CASSLLGTSGRKETQYF
TRBV5-4,TRBJ2-1,.,TRBD1,TGTGCCAGCAGCTTCGCAGGGGGCTCCTACAATGAGCAGTTCTTC,CASSFAGGSYNEQFF
TRBV19,TRBJ2-7,.,.,TGTGCCAGTAGTATAGGATTCGAGCAGTACTTC,CASSIGFEQYF
TRBV18,TRBJ1-4,.,TRBD1,TGTGCCAGCTCACTTCTCGACCAGGGGGGTTGGGAAAAACTGTTTTTT,CASSLLDQGGWEKLFF
TRBV5-1,TRBJ2-1,.,.,TGCGCCAGCAGCTTGGGGTTTGAGCTGTACAATGAGCAGTTCTTC,CASSLGFELYNEQFF
TRBV18,TRBJ2-1,.,.,TGTGCCAGCTCACCACCGTCGAGGGGCTACAATGAGCAGTTCTTC,CASSPPSRGYNEQFF
TRBV19,TRBJ2-7,.,TRBD1,TGTGCCAGTAGCATGCGGACAGGCTCCTACGAGCAGTACTTC,CASSMRTGSYEQYF
TRBV27,TRBJ1-1,.,.,TGTGCCAGCAGTTTGCAGGGCACTGAAGCTTTCTTT,CASSLQGTEAFF
TRBV27,TRBJ1-2,.,.,TGTGCCAGCAGTTTTACGGCGGGCTACTATGGCTACACCTTC,CASSFTAGYYGYTF
TRBV5-1,TRBJ2-7,.,TRBD2,TGCGCCAGCAGCCGAGCGGGGGGACCCACCTACGAGCAGTACTTC,CASSRAGGPTYEQYF
TRBV7-3,TRBJ2-7,.,.,TGTGCCAGCAGCTTAACGGGGGTCGAGCAGTACTTC,CASSLTGVEQYF
TRBV28,TRBJ2-7,.,TRBD2,TGTGCCAGCAGCCCCGGAGGTAGCGGGCTTATTCCCTACGAGCAGTACTTC,CASSPGGSGLIPYEQYF
TRBV7-3,TRBJ1-1,.,.,TGTGCCAGCAGCGGACCAGACCAGGCAGCTTTCTTT,CASSGPDQAAFF
TRBV4-1,TRBJ2-3,.,TRBD2,TGCGCCAGCAGCCCCGCTAGACTAGCGGGCGGCCCCGATACGCAGTATTTT,CASSPARLAGGPDTQYF
TRBV28,TRBJ1-2,.,.,TGTGCCAGCAGTCCCCCGGTTGAGTTGAGGGTCGGAGGCTACACCTTC,CASSPPVELRVGGYTF
TRBV7-9,TRBJ2-4,.,TRBD1,TGTGCCAGCAGCTTGACAGGGGTGAGCAAAAACATTCAGTACTTC,CASSLTGVSKNIQYF
TRBV27,TRBJ2-2,.,.,TGTGCCAGCAGTTTATATATGGGCAGGAGGAACACCGGGGAGCTGTTTTTT,CASSLYMGRRNTGELFF